Listed below are T cell receptor beta chains from one sample, sequenced in a study of T-cell memory formation after mild COVID-19. TCRdb passed the 5' RACE reads through MiXCR, listing each CDR3 protein once. The sample contains about 140,000 distinct CDR3 sequences, about a fifth of which appear only once. What was sequenced was PBMCs or a T cell subset sorted from them (not recorded which). The receptor set was obtained from an adult woman who had mild COVID-19 (a few samples of this study predate the infection). Cell type and time point are not known. Both conserved end residues are part of each CDR3. D genes are given only for firm matches. Size values are once, few and many counts, or a class for expanded clones, and some rows have none.

>TRBD1|TRBJ1-3|few|TRBV7-2
CASSLDRGQGNTIYF
TGTGCCAGCAGCCTGGACAGGGGGCAGGGAAACACCATATATTTT
>TRBD1|TRBJ2-7|few|TRBV24-1
CATSAGTGVDEQYF
TGTGCCACCAGTGCGGGGACAGGGGTGGACGAGCAGTACTTC
>NA|TRBJ1-1|NA|TRBV7-9
CASSWERLMAGNTEAFF
TGTGCCAGCAGCTGGGAACGTCTCATGGCGGGGAACACTGAAGCTTTCTTT
>NA|TRBJ2-3|few|TRBV5-1
CASSLDRPTDTQYF
TGCGCCAGCAGCTTGGACAGGCCCACAGATACGCAGTATTTT
>NA|TRBJ1-1|few|TRBV12-3/TRBV12-4
CASSLFRGNTEAFF
TGTGCCAGCAGTTTATTCCGGGGAAACACTGAAGCTTTCTTT
>TRBD2|TRBJ2-5|few|TRBV5-1
CASSLALAGGQETQYF
TGCGCCAGCAGCTTGGCCCTAGCGGGGGGCCAAGAGACCCAGTACTTC
>NA|TRBJ2-5|NA|TRBV27
CASSLGGGDETQYF
TGTGCCAGCAGTTTAGGTGGGGGTGACGAGACCCAGTACTTC
>NA|TRBJ1-2|few|TRBV7-2
CASSPPVLYGYTF
TGTGCCAGCAGCCCCCCGGTCCTATATGGCTACACCTTC
>NA|TRBJ2-7|NA|TRBV2
CASSTQGLKGEQYF
TGTGCCAGCAGTACACAGGGACTGAAGGGCGAGCAGTACTTC
>NA|TRBJ2-3|many|TRBV6-5
CASSHLATGGTDTQYF
TGTGCCAGCAGCCACCTAGCCACCGGTGGCACAGATACGCAGTATTTT
>TRBD2|TRBJ2-3|few|TRBV20-1
CSARGGGRATDTQYF
TGCAGTGCTAGAGGGGGCGGGAGGGCCACAGATACGCAGTATTTT
>TRBD1|TRBJ2-2|NA|TRBV4-1
CASSPWTGGELFF
TGCGCCAGCAGCCCTTGGACAGGGGGGGAGCTGTTTTTT
>NA|TRBJ1-5|few|TRBV7-2
CASSLGGRQPQHF
TGTGCCAGCAGCCTCGGGGGTCGGCAGCCCCAGCATTTT
>NA|TRBJ1-3|NA|TRBV5-6
CASSLRLQGVPGNTIYF
TGTGCCAGCAGCTTGCGGTTGCAGGGTGTCCCTGGAAACACCATATATTTT
>NA|TRBJ2-3|few|TRBV2
CASGGRYTSTDTQYF
TGTGCCAGCGGGGGACGCTACACTAGCACAGATACGCAGTATTTT
>NA|TRBJ2-4|NA|TRBV4-1
CASSTQGQGKKNIQYF
TGCGCCAGCAGCACCCAGGGCCAGGGGAAAAAAAACATTCAGTACTTC
>NA|TRBJ1-3|few|TRBV12-3/TRBV12-4
CASSPSGRRSGNTIYF
TGTGCCAGCAGTCCTTCGGGACGACGCTCTGGAAACACCATATATTTT
>NA|TRBJ1-1|NA|TRBV12-3/TRBV12-4
CASSRTQRTEAFF
TGTGCCAGCAGCAGGACTCAACGGACTGAAGCTTTCTTT
>NA|TRBJ1-5|NA|TRBV10-3
CAISQSNQPQHF
TGTGCCATCAGTCAGTCTAATCAGCCCCAGCATTTT
>TRBD2|TRBJ2-7|many|TRBV20-1
CSAPGLAASYEQYF
TGCAGTGCTCCCGGACTAGCGGCATCCTACGAGCAGTACTTC
>TRBD1|TRBJ1-5|NA|TRBV12-3/TRBV12-4
CASRDREGYQPQHF
TGTGCCAGCAGAGACAGGGAGGGGTATCAGCCCCAGCATTTT
>TRBD2|TRBJ2-5|NA|TRBV7-9
CASSEPRGGLETQYF
TGTGCCAGCAGCGAGCCCCGGGGGGGCCTGGAGACCCAGTACTTC
>TRBD2|TRBJ2-1|NA|TRBV7-3
CASSLERGGPTNEQFF
TGTGCCAGCAGCCTCGAGCGGGGGGGACCGACCAATGAGCAGTTCTTC
>NA|TRBJ2-7|NA|TRBV3-1
CASSHRFGEQYF
TGTGCCAGCAGCCACAGGTTCGGCGAGCAGTACTTC
>NA|TRBJ2-7|few|TRBV6-6
CASTSGPPSYEQYF
TGTGCCAGCACCTCGGGACCTCCCTCCTACGAGCAGTACTTC
>TRBD1|TRBJ1-5|NA|TRBV12-3/TRBV12-4
CASSPGQADPPQHF
TGTGCCAGCAGCCCGGGACAGGCCGATCCGCCCCAGCATTTT